Below are 21 T cell receptor beta chains sequenced from a single sample in a study of shared clonotypes between healthy human individuals. Some clones are missing from TCRdb's copy, which holds only in-frame ones; the method was immunoSEQ multiplex PCR. The sample includes over 300,000 clones, around 86% seen only once; the top ten take 15% to 20%. Sequencing was carried out using memory CD8+ T cells sorted from blood. The subset denotes: CD45RO+ cells pooled with CCR7-negative TemRA cells. Every receptor here comes from a man aged 18 to 35 in good health.

This clone is a singleton in its sample. The chain combines TRBV7-9 with TRBJ2-3; D possibly corresponds to TRBD2 (5 bases). V lost 3 bases and J lost 4, with 11 bases in between. This CDR3 spans 14 amino acids. CDR1 SEHNR and CDR2 FQNEAQ come from the germline V gene (reference sequence). CDR3 sequence reads: CASSFGVGADTQYF. The CDR3 DNA reads TGTGCCAGCAGCTTCGGGGTCGGGGCAGATACGCAGTATTTT.

The chain employs TRBV27 and TRBJ2-7, with 11 nucleotides matching TRBD2. This CDR3 is built from 14 residues. The germline gives CDR1 MNHEY, CDR2 SMNVEV (reference sequence). The J segment lost 8 bases and the V segment lost 3 bases, leaving 6 bases of the junction unmatched. This chain's CDR3 is CASSFVSSGGKQYF. The CDR3 DNA follows: TGTGCCAGCAGTTTTGTGTCTAGCGGGGGGAAGCAGTACTTC.

This clone came up many times. The chain links TRBV5-4 to TRBJ1-1; D might be TRBD1 (6 bases). This CDR3 is built from 13 residues. V lost 4 bases, J lost 1 base, and 8 bases lay in between. From germline, CDR1 is SGHNT and CDR2 YYREEE (reference sequence). The CDR3 nucleotides are TGTGCCAGCAGCCTGACAGGGAACACTGAAGCTTTCTTT. Its protein product is CASSLTGNTEAFF.

The chain combines TRBV4-1 with TRBJ2-2; perhaps TRBD2 as D (5 bases). The CDR3 is 13 amino acids. Germline loops: CDR1 MGHRA, CDR2 YSYEKL. The V end was cut by 8 bases, the J end by 1 base, with 8 bases between. The CDR3 DNA follows: TGCGCCAGCGGACTTATGAACACCGGGGAGCTGTTTTTT. Its translation: CASGLMNTGELFF.

V gene TRBV5-1 combines with J gene TRBJ2-7; 10 positions agree with TRBD2. From germline, CDR1 is SGHRS and CDR2 YFSETQ. The CDR3 consists of 16 residues. V trimming: 1 base; J trimming: 6 bases; junction bases outside the gene matches: 10. DNA of the CDR3: TGCGCCAGCAGCTTGTTTGGGCTAGCGGGGGTTGCCGAGCAGTACTTC. Protein sequence: CASSLFGLAGVAEQYF.

The V call is TRBV5-6, the J call TRBJ1-6; 9 bases map to TRBD1. Germline CDR1 is SGHDT and CDR2 is YYEEEE. This CDR3 has 15 residues. J was trimmed by 9 bases and V by 0 bases; bases with no gene match: 4. Here the CDR3 DNA reads TGTGCCAGCAGCTTGGCCGGACAGGGGTTTTCACCCCTCCACTTT. It translates to CASSLAGQGFSPLHF.

The genes are TRBV28 and TRBJ2-2; D gene ambiguous. This CDR3 has 15 residues. V lost 3 bases and J lost 1, with 9 bases in between. CDR1 and CDR2 (germline): MDHEN, SYDVKM. The CDR3 region is CASSFETMNTGELFF. CDR3 nucleotides: TGTGCCAGCAGTTTTGAGACGATGAACACCGGGGAGCTGTTTTTT.

J is TRBJ2-3 and V is TRBV5-4; no firm D call. Germline V gene sequence: CDR1 SGHNT, CDR2 YYREEE (reference sequence). This CDR3 is built from 13 residues. Trimming stripped 0 bases from V and 4 bases from J, with 6 bases between. The CDR3 loop is CASSLESSDTQYF. DNA of the CDR3: TGTGCCAGCAGCTTGGAATCTTCAGATACGCAGTATTTT.

The J gene is TRBJ1-1, the V gene TRBV5-5, with a weak D call TRBD1 (5 bases). The CDR3 contains 13 residues. The V and J ends lost 1 base and 5 bases respectively, with 9 bases between them. Germline loops: CDR1 SGHKS, CDR2 YYEKEE (reference sequence). The CDR3 DNA reads as TGTGCCAGCAGCTTGTCAGGGAAGACTGAAGCTTTCTTT. Amino acids: CASSLSGKTEAFF.

The rearrangement links TRBV4-3 to TRBJ1-1, with D possibly being TRBD1 (6 bases). Trimming removed 3 bases from V and 8 bases from J, with 19 bases in between. This CDR3 comprises 15 residues. The germline V gene has CDR1 LGHNA and CDR2 YSLEER. In DNA form, the CDR3 reads TGCGCCAGCAGCCAGAATCCGGGACAACCTTTGGAAGCTTTCTTT. Translating gives CASSQNPGQPLEAFF.

V and J are TRBV27 and TRBJ2-1; TRBD2 agrees at 7 bases. Trimming at V came to 2 bases and at J to 7 bases, leaving 8 bases not matched to a gene. This CDR3 has 15 residues. The germline gives CDR1 MNHEY, CDR2 SMNVEV (reference sequence). The CDR3 reads CASSLGGGLFNEQFF. In DNA form, the CDR3 reads TGTGCCAGCAGTTTAGGCGGGGGACTCTTTAATGAGCAGTTCTTC.

This chain uses TRBV5-4 with TRBJ2-3; perhaps TRBD2 as D (5 bases). The germline V gene encodes CDR1 SGHNT and CDR2 YYREEE (reference sequence). With 4 bases removed from V and 0 bases from J, the gap between germline ends came to 18 bases. The CDR3 spans 17 residues. The CDR3 reads CASSLLGSGTSTDTQYF. The CDR3 DNA is TGTGCCAGCAGCCTCCTTGGAAGCGGCACTAGCACAGATACGCAGTATTTT.

The genes are TRBV18 and TRBJ1-2; 8 nucleotides agree with TRBD1. This CDR3 is 14 amino acids long. J lost 5 bases, V lost 0 bases, and 2 bases had no gene match. From germline, CDR1 is KGHSH and CDR2 LQKENI. The CDR3 region is CASSPPQGEYGYTF. As DNA, the CDR3 is TGTGCCAGCTCACCACCACAGGGGGAATATGGCTACACCTTC.

The sample holds a few counts of this clone. The J gene is TRBJ2-3, the V gene TRBV11-2; D is perhaps TRBD2 (6 bases). CDR1 and CDR2 (germline): SGHAT, FQNNGV. The germline V and J ends were trimmed by 6 bases and 11 bases, with 18 bases remaining between them. CDR3 size: 13 residues. The CDR3 protein is CASSLEPPGLQYF. The CDR3 nucleotides are TGTGCCAGCAGTCTCGAGCCCCCGGGACTGCAGTATTTT.

This chain's CDR3 is CASSPRSDNLSPLHF. CDR3 coding DNA: TGCGCCAGCAGCCCTCGATCCGACAATCTTTCACCCCTCCACTTT. The gene calls are TRBV4-1 and TRBJ1-6, with D hard to call. V shed 4 bases and J shed 9 bases, with 16 bases lying between them. Germline CDR1 MGHRA, CDR2 YSYEKL. The CDR3 runs to 15 residues.

As to this clone: A read error may account for a junction end that differs from germline. This chain connects TRBV6-5 to TRBJ1-2, with unresolved D. From germline, CDR1 is MNHEY and CDR2 SVGAGI. The CDR3 is 11 residues long. The CDR3: CASSYSGAEIF. DNA for the CDR3: TGTGCCAGCAGTTACTCGGGTGCGGAGATCTTC.

This rearrangement joins TRBV6-5 to TRBJ1-4; D remains unclear. The V and J ends lost 2 bases and 5 bases respectively, with 12 bases between them. The CDR3 has 15 residues. Germline CDR1 reads MNHEY; CDR2 reads SVGAGI. CDR3 region: CASSYGSKLNEKLFF. CDR3 DNA sequence: TGTGCCAGCAGTTACGGGTCGAAGCTGAATGAAAAACTGTTTTTT.

This clone was found once. The chain links TRBV4-1 to TRBJ2-3, with D tentatively TRBD1 or TRBD2 (5 bases each). The CDR3 runs to 17 residues. V was trimmed by 2 bases and J by 0 bases, leaving 15 bases between them. Per the germline V gene, CDR1 is MGHRA and CDR2 is YSYEKL. The CDR3 DNA follows: TGCGCCAGCAGCCAAAATCCCGGGGCTACTAGCACAGATACGCAGTATTTT. Amino acid sequence: CASSQNPGATSTDTQYF.

In regard to this clone: A read error may produce the germline difference seen at one junction end. The rearrangement joins TRBV7-7 to TRBJ2-7; TRBD1 matches at 8 bases. The CDR3 extends over 13 amino acids. Per germline, CDR1 SSHAT and CDR2 FNYEAQ (reference sequence). CDR3 loop: CASSPGQGYEQYF. In DNA form, the CDR3 reads TGTGCTAGCAGCCCCGGACAGGGCTACGAGCAGTACTTC.

This chain uses TRBV7-9 with TRBJ2-1; the D is unclear. The CDR3 totals 11 residues. Trimming stripped 7 bases from V and 8 bases from J, with 9 bases between. CDR1 SEHNR and CDR2 FQNEAQ come from the germline V gene (reference sequence). The CDR3 reads CASNDDDEQFF. As DNA, the CDR3 is TGTGCCAGCAACGATGACGATGAGCAGTTCTTC.

The chain is built from TRBV2 and TRBJ2-7; D assignment may be TRBD1 or TRBD2 (5 bases each). V lost 3 bases and J lost 6, with 15 bases in between. This CDR3 comprises 14 residues. CDR1 and CDR2 from the germline V gene are SNHLY and FYNNEI. The CDR3 reads CASSEAGALSEQYF. In DNA, the CDR3 is TGTGCCAGCAGTGAGGCCGGGGCACTCAGCGAGCAGTACTTC. The full variable domain, its missing parts supplied by reference TRBV2 and TRBJ2-7, is EPEVTQTPSHQVTQMGQEVILRCVPISNHLYFYWYRQILGQKVEFLVSFYNNEISEKSEIFDDQFSVERPDGSNFTLKIRSTKLEDSAMYFCASSEAGALSEQYFGPGTRLTVT.